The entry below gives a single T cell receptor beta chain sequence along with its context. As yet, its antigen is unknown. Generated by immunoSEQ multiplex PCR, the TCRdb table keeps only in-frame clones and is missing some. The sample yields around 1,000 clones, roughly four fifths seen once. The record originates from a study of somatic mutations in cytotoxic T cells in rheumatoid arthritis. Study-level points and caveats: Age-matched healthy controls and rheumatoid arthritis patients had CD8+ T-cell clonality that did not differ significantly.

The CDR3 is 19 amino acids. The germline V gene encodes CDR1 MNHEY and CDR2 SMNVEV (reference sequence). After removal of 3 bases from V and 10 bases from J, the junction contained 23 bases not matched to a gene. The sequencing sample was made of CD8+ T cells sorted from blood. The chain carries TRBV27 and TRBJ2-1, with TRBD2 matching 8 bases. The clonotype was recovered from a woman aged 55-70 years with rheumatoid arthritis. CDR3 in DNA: TGTGCCAGCAGTTTTGATATCAAAGCGGCGGGGGGCCCTGACGTCGAGCAGTTCTTC. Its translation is CASSFDIKAAGGPDVEQFF.